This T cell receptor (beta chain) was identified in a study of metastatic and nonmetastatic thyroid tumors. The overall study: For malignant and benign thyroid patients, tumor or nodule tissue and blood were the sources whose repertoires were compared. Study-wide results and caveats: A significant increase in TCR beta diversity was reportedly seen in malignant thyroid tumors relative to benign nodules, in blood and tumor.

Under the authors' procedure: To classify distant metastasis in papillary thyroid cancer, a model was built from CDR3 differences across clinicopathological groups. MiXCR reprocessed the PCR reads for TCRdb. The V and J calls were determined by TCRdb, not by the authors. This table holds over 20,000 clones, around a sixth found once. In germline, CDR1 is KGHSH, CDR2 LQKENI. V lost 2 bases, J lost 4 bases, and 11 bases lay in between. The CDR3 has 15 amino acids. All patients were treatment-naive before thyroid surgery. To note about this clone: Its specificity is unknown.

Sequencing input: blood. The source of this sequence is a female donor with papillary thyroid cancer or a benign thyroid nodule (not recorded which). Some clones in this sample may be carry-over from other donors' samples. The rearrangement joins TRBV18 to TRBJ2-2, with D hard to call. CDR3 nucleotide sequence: TGTGCCAGCTCACCAGCCGGCGTAGCCACCGGGGAGCTGTTTTTT. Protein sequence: CASSPAGVATGELFF.